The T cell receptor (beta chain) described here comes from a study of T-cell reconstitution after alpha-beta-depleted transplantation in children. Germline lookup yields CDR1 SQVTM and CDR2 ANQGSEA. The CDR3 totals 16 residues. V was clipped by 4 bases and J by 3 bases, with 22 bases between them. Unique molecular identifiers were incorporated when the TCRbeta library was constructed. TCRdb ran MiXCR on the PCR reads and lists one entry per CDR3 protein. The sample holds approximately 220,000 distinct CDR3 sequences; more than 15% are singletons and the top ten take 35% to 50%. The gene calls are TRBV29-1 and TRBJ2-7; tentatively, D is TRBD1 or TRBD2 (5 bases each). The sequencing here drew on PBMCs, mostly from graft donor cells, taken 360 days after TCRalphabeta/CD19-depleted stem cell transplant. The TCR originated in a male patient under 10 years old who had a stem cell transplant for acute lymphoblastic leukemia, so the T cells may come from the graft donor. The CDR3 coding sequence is TGCAGCGTTGGAGGGGTAAGAGACCAGAGGGTCTACGAGCAGTACTTC. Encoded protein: CSVGGVRDQRVYEQYF.